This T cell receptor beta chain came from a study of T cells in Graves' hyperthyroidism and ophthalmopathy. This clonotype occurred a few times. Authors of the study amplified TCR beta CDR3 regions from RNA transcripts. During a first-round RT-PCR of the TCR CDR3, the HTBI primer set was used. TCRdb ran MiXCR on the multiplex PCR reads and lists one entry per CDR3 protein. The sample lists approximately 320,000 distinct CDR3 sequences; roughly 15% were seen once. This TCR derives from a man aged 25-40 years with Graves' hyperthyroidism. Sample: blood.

The CDR3 is CASTGGPNQPQHF. CDR3 DNA sequence: TGTGCCAGCACAGGAGGGCCTAATCAGCCCCAGCATTTT. The V gene is TRBV28, the J gene TRBJ1-5; D remains unclear. This CDR3 region has 13 residues. V lost 7 bases, J lost 4 bases, and 11 bases lay in between. CDR1 is MDHEN, CDR2 SYDVKM, per germline.